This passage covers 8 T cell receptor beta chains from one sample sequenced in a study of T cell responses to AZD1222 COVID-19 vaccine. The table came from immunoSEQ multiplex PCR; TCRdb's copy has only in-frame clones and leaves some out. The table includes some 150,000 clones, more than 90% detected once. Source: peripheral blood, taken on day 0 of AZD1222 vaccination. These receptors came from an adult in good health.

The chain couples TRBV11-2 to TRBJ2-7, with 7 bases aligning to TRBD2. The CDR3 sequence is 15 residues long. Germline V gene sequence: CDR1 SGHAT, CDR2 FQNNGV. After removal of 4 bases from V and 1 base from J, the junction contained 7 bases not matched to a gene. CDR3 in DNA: TGTGCCAGCAGCTCGCTGCGGGGGAGGTCCTACGAGCAGTACTTC. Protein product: CASSSLRGRSYEQYF.

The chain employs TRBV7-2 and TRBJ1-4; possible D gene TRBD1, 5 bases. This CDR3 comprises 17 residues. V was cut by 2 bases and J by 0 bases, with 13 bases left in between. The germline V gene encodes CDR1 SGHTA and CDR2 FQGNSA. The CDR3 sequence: CASSLSGAAATNEKLFF. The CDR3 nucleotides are TGTGCCAGCAGCTTATCTGGGGCGGCCGCAACTAATGAAAAACTGTTTTTT.

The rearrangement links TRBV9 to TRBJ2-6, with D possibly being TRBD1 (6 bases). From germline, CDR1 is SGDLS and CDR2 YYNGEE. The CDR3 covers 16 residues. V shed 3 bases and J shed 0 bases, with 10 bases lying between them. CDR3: CASSDKQGSGANVLTF. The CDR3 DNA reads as TGTGCCAGCAGCGACAAACAGGGCTCTGGGGCCAACGTCCTGACTTTC.

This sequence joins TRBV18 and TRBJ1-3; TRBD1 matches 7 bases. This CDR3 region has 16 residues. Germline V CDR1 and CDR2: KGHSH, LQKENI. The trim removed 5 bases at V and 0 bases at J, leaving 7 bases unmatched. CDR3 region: CASSSSGTASGNTIYF. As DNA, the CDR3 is TGTGCCAGCTCATCTTCTGGGACAGCCTCTGGAAACACCATATATTTT.

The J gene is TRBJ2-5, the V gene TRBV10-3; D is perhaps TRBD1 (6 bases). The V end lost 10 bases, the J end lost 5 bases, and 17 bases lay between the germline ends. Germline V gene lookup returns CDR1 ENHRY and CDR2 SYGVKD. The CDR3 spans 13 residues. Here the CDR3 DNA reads TGTGCCACCCATCAGGGGACCCGGGAGACCCAGTACTTC. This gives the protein CATHQGTRETQYF.

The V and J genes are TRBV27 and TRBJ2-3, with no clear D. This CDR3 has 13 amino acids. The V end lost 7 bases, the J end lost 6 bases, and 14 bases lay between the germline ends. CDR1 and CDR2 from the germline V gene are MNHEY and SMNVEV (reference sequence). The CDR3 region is CASTPAFLDTQYF. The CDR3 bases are TGTGCCAGCACCCCGGCCTTTTTGGATACGCAGTATTTT.

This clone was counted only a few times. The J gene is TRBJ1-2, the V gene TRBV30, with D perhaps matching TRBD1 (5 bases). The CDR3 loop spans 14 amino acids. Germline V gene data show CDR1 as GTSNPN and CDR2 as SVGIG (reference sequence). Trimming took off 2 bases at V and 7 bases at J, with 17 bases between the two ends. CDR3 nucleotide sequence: TGTGCCTGGAGTACCCAGGGTTCAGAGTCTGGCTACACCTTC. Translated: CAWSTQGSESGYTF.

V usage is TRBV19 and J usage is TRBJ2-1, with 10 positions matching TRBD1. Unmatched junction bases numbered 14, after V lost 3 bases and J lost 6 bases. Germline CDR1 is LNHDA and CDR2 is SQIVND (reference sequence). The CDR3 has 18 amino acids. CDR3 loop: CASSMRTGGAHRGNEQFF. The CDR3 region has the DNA TGTGCCAGTAGTATGAGGACAGGGGGTGCGCATCGGGGCAATGAGCAGTTCTTC.